This T cell receptor beta chain was sequenced during a study of PD-1 blockade in classical Hodgkin lymphoma (dated by TCRdb to about 2020). With regard to the full study: Nivolumab dosing was 3 mg/kg intravenously every 2 weeks, continuing until either disease progression or unacceptable toxicity. The study used TCR beta sequencing and CyTOF to define a peripheral blood immune signature of response to PD-1 blockade in classical Hodgkin lymphoma. Beyond this particular receptor, the publication reports: CD4+ but not CD8+ TCR diversity rose significantly by C4D1 (p=0.0027 vs p=0.16), most apparent in complete responders (p=0.02). Trial patients achieving complete response had baseline diversity similar to newly diagnosed patients, whereas partial responders and progressors had significantly lower diversity. Lower diversity was seen in patients whose nivolumab began less than 1 year after ASCT, and these patients were left out of later analyses so that immune reconstitution would not confound the results. The study was restricted to a single clinical trial cohort, and the causes of repertoire differences, possibly disease activity or prior therapy, were left undefined. Newly diagnosed patients were reported to have lower baseline TCR diversity than healthy donors, and relapsed/refractory patients were reported to have lower baseline TCR diversity still.

From its cysteine to its phenylalanine, the CDR3 spans 19 amino acids. Just the 57-base CDR3 DNA is kept, in frame starting at base 1. CDR1 and CDR2, looked up from the germline V gene, are LGHNA and YNFKEQ. V ends up 4 bases short and J 9 bases short, with an unmatched junction base count of 21. Note on this clone: This receptor's antigen is unknown. Base quality data are lacking; no much larger clone is found one base away.

According to the study, the label for this sample's time point signals: cycle 1 day 1 (C1D1), immediately before nivolumab initiation. Every trial patient had relapsed after autologous stem cell transplantation, and cohorts A, B and C differed in prior brentuximab vedotin exposure. The trial cohort was composed of 56 patients with relapsed/refractory classical Hodgkin lymphoma, for whom complete response, partial response or progressive disease was recorded as best overall response. Trial patients were treated with single-agent nivolumab in the multi-cohort phase II CheckMate 205 trial. An independent review committee assessed best overall response by applying the 2007 International Working Group response criteria. Trial PBMCs were obtained immediately prior to nivolumab initiation (C1D1) and on therapy at cycle 2 day 1 and cycle 4 day 1. Peripheral blood was collected in 8 mL Vacutainer Cell Preparation Tubes, from which PBMCs were isolated by centrifugation and then cryopreserved.

Genomic DNA was extracted with the Qiagen DNeasy kit from unsorted PBMCs and from negatively selected CD4+ and CD8+ fractions. Using primers that anneal to V and J segments, immunoSEQ multiplex PCR amplified the TCR beta CDR3 regions. A synthetic immune receptor repertoire was used to minimize amplification bias, and any remaining bias was removed computationally after sequencing. The source study handled its data this way. Repertoire diversity was quantified as the Shannon entropy index using custom Python scripts. The unsorted, CD4+ and CD8+ repertoires were each analyzed separately, with the exception of combined analyses, where CD4+ and CD8+ sequences were merged in silico. A clone was considered expanded if an increase in frequency of at least 2-fold after treatment relative to C1D1 was found, and a pseudocount of 0.5 was applied to clones undetected at baseline. Clones with 0 or 1 copy at C1D1 were classified as singleton clones, and clones with 2 or more copies were classified as non-singleton clones. Clones expanded in unsorted samples were labelled as CD4+, CD8+ or unknown by matching protein sequences in sorted samples from the same patient. Diversity changes from C1D1 to C4D1 were tested in paired samples using Wilcoxon tests. As stored in TCRdb, this immuneACCESS dataset retains in-frame rearrangements with V and J assigned. A fraction of the clones does not appear; measured against another copy, unresolved V genes explain less than half of the discrepancy, and the remainder lacks a known reason. The V and J calls and clone size were taken over from that table, and D and trimming were inferred from the DNA. The sample table shows around 13,000 clones, and roughly 82% are seen once. The ten largest clones take up approximately 3.7% of the sample.

Sequences were derived from peripheral blood mononuclear cells (PBMCs), sampled at baseline. The sequence derives from a human donor with classical Hodgkin lymphoma. The rearranged chain carries TRBV4-2 and TRBJ2-1; 10 of the junction bases match TRBD2. The nucleotide sequence is given as TGTGCCAGCAGCCGCACCGATCGGGGGCTAGCGGGAGAGTCGGGTGAGCAGTTCTTC. This gives the protein CASSRTDRGLAGESGEQFF.